One sample yielded the 23 T cell receptor beta chains listed below, sequenced in a study of blood T cells in healthy people across ages. The second PCR ran about 6 to 12 cycles with a sample-barcoded 5' primer and J-beta primers. TCRdb re-called the 5' RACE reads with MiXCR, one entry per CDR3 protein. Here the sample spans 700,000 to 800,000 distinct CDR3 sequences, 35% to 45% being singletons. The sequenced material came from blood. The receptors derive from a woman aged 55-69 years in good health.

This clonotype has more than one count but fewer than ten. This rearrangement joins TRBV5-1 to TRBJ2-1; possible D gene TRBD2, 6 bases. The germline gives CDR1 SGHRS, CDR2 YFSETQ. Trimming left V 2 bases short and J 6 bases short, with 12 bases between. CDR3 length equals 14 residues. The CDR3 loop is CASSFIGSTNEQFF. The CDR3 nucleotides are TGCGCCAGCAGCTTCATCGGGAGTACCAATGAGCAGTTCTTC.

At least ten counts were recorded for this clonotype. The CDR3 nucleotides read TGTGCCAGCAGATTGAAAGGGGCGAACTATGGCTACACCTTC. Translation: CASRLKGANYGYTF. The rearrangement joins TRBV12-3 or TRBV12-4 to TRBJ1-2; TRBD1 might be the D (5 bases). Trimming pared 6 bases from V and 2 bases from J, leaving 13 bases between. The CDR3 runs to 14 residues.

The chain links TRBV20-1 to TRBJ2-7; 13 bases line up with TRBD2. V trimming: 0 bases; J trimming: 4 bases; junction bases outside the gene matches: 12. The CDR3 totals 18 residues. Germline V CDR1 and CDR2: DFQATT, SNEGSKA (reference sequence). The CDR3 region is CSARDQKSTSGRGYEQYF. In DNA form, the CDR3 reads TGCAGTGCTAGAGATCAAAAGTCTACTAGCGGGAGGGGTTACGAGCAGTACTTC.

This clonotype was observed a few times. J is TRBJ2-5 and V is TRBV28; D possibly corresponds to TRBD2 (7 bases). With 7 bases removed from V and 11 bases from J, the gap between germline ends came to 29 bases. CDR1 MDHEN and CDR2 SYDVKM come from the germline V gene. The CDR3 contains 16 residues. CDR3 protein: CASTTLGGPTYNEQYF. The CDR3 nucleotides read TGTGCCAGCACTACTCTGGGGGGGCCCACGTACAATGAGCAGTACTTC.

The V gene is TRBV10-3, the J gene TRBJ2-5; TRBD1 matches 9 bases. This CDR3 comprises 14 residues. The junction had 5 bases not matched to a gene; V was cut back by 7 bases and J by 2 bases. Germline V gene lookup returns CDR1 ENHRY and CDR2 SYGVKD. The CDR3, as DNA: TGTGCCATCAATTCCGGGACAGGGCAAGAGACCCAGTACTTC. Translating gives CAINSGTGQETQYF.

Comments on this clonotype: Mismatch with germline at one junction end may stem from a read error. The chain carries TRBV6-2 or TRBV6-3 and TRBJ2-7, with D unresolved. The germline CDR1 and CDR2 sequences are MNHEY and SVGEGT. The CDR3 runs 15 residues. CDR3 in amino acids: CASSRAVSGSHEQYF. CDR3 nucleotides: TGTGCCAGCAGTCGCGCCGTATCAGGCTCCCACGAGCAGTACTTC.

There are a few counts of this clonotype. The chain recombines TRBV7-8 with TRBJ2-1; possibly TRBD1 for D (5 bases). The ends were cut back, 7 bases at V and 5 bases at J, with 21 bases in the middle. Germline V lookup: CDR1 SGHVS, CDR2 FQNEAQ. The CDR3 runs to 16 residues. CDR3 sequence reads: CASNLRGRVENNEQFF. The DNA of the CDR3 is TGTGCCAGCAACCTAAGGGGTAGGGTGGAGAACAATGAGCAGTTCTTC. Supplemented by reference TRBV7-8 and TRBJ2-1, the full variable domain reads GAGVSQSPRYKVAKRGQDVALRCDPISGHVSLFWYQQALGQGPEFLTYFQNEAQLDKSGLPSDRFFAERPEGSVSTLKIQRTQQEDSAVYLCASNLRGRVENNEQFFGPGTRLTVL.

The chain links TRBV7-9 to TRBJ1-4; D is unclear. Germline lookup yields CDR1 SEHNR and CDR2 FQNEAQ (reference sequence). The CDR3 is 14 residues long. The V gene lost 2 bases and the J gene lost 0 bases, with 4 bases spanning the gap. The CDR3 nucleotides read TGTGCCAGCAGCTTAAAGTCAACTAATGAAAAACTGTTTTTT. Protein product: CASSLKSTNEKLFF.

Points on this clonotype: A much larger clone differs by one base, so this may be a read error. The CDR3 reads CSARVRTSVNEQYF. The CDR3 nucleotides are TGCAGTGCTAGAGTAAGGACTAGCGTCAATGAGCAGTACTTC. V and J are TRBV20-1 and TRBJ2-7; 9 bases are shared with TRBD2. Germline CDR1 DFQATT, CDR2 SNEGSKA (reference sequence). With V trimmed by 1 base and J by 7 bases, 8 bases remained unmatched. This CDR3 is built from 14 residues.

This clonotype has at least ten counts. The chain has TRBV28 and TRBJ2-7, with a tentative D call TRBD2 (5 bases). Trimming shortened V by 7 bases and J by 7 bases, and 20 bases separated the two germline ends. CDR3 length: 14 amino acids. The germline CDR1 and CDR2 sequences are MDHEN and SYDVKM. Written as DNA, the CDR3 is TGTGCCAGCACCTTAACGGACTCCCCCTCAGAGCAGTACTTC. Its protein is CASTLTDSPSEQYF.

This clonotype has only a few counts. The chain links TRBV20-1 to TRBJ2-7; D unresolved. Per germline, CDR1 DFQATT and CDR2 SNEGSKA (reference sequence). The CDR3 has 13 amino acids. The V end lost 3 bases, the J end lost 3 bases, and 12 bases lay between the germline ends. The CDR3: CSASGLRVYEQYF. Here the CDR3 DNA reads TGCAGTGCTAGTGGGCTACGGGTCTACGAGCAGTACTTC.

Turning to this clonotype: Just one base apart from a much larger clone, this may be a read error. V gene TRBV14 combines with J gene TRBJ2-5; a possible D gene is TRBD1 (5 bases). The CDR3 is 13 amino acids. Germline CDR1 SGHDN, CDR2 FVKESK. CDR3 in DNA: TGTGCCGGCAGCCAACAGGACCAAGAGACCCAGTACTTC. This sequence encodes CAGSQQDQETQYF.

The chain joins TRBV20-1 to TRBJ1-2; the D is unclear. The CDR3 contains 11 residues. V lost 2 bases and J lost 5, with 6 bases in between. Germline loops: CDR1 DFQATT, CDR2 SNEGSKA (reference sequence). CDR3 region: CSARFYYGYTF. The CDR3 coding sequence is TGCAGTGCTAGATTCTATTATGGCTACACCTTC.

This clonotype was seen ten or more times. The chain joins TRBV5-1 to TRBJ1-2; D possibly corresponds to TRBD1 (6 bases). The CDR3 has 15 residues. Trimming cost V 0 bases and J 4 bases, with 13 bases left between them. Germline values: CDR1 SGHRS, CDR2 YFSETQ. CDR3 sequence reads: CASSLERDTGYGYTF. The CDR3 DNA reads TGCGCCAGCAGCTTGGAGCGGGACACGGGCTATGGCTACACCTTC. Complete variable domain (other parts from reference TRBV5-1 and TRBJ1-2): KAGVTQTPRYLIKTRGQQVTLSCSPISGHRSVSWYQQTPGQGLQFLFEYFSETQRNKGNFPGRFSGRQFSNSRSEMNVSTLELGDSALYLCASSLERDTGYGYTFGSGTRLTVV.

This clonotype was counted many times. The rearrangement joins TRBV7-2 to TRBJ2-3, with D perhaps matching TRBD2 (6 bases). Trimming removed 2 bases from V and 3 bases from J, with 12 bases in between. Germline V CDR1 and CDR2: SGHTA, FQGNSA. This CDR3 comprises 15 residues. The DNA for the CDR3 is TGTGCCAGCAGCTTAAGGCTAGCGCCAACAGATACGCAGTATTTT. As protein: CASSLRLAPTDTQYF.

The chain combines TRBV7-8 with TRBJ1-1; D is unclear. Germline assignment: CDR1 SGHVS and CDR2 FQNEAQ. The CDR3 extends over 14 amino acids. V was clipped by 1 base and J by 6 bases, with 12 bases between them. CDR3 sequence (DNA): TGTGCCAGCAGCTTAGAAGGAGATATCGCTGAAGCTTTCTTT. It encodes CASSLEGDIAEAFF.

The chain carries TRBV20-1 and TRBJ2-1; tentatively, D is TRBD1 (6 bases). This CDR3 region has 14 residues. Germline V gene sequence: CDR1 DFQATT, CDR2 SNEGSKA (reference sequence). Trimming removed 6 bases from V and 6 bases from J, with 18 bases in between. CDR3 DNA: TGCAGTGCGCCGACACCGGGACAATCCAATGAGCAGTTCTTC. Its protein is CSAPTPGQSNEQFF.

The table lists this clonotype with many counts. This chain joins TRBV20-1 and TRBJ2-7; no firm D call. This CDR3 comprises 11 residues. Per the germline V gene, CDR1 is DFQATT and CDR2 is SNEGSKA (reference sequence). Trimming cost V 5 bases and J 3 bases, with 8 bases left between them. The CDR3 reads CSAYSGYEQYF. The CDR3 coding sequence is TGCAGTGCTTACTCCGGCTACGAGCAGTACTTC.

This clonotype was seen at least ten times. The chain combines TRBV7-2 with TRBJ2-7; tentative D call: TRBD2 (6 bases). With 7 bases removed from V and 2 bases from J, the gap between germline ends came to 15 bases. The CDR3 has 14 amino acids. Germline V gives CDR1 SGHTA, CDR2 FQGNSA. The DNA for the CDR3 is TGTGCCAGCACCATCGACGGAGGGCCCTACGAGCAGTACTTC. It translates to CASTIDGGPYEQYF.

V gene TRBV20-1 combines with J gene TRBJ2-1; 15 bases map to TRBD2. Trimming cost V 8 bases and J 10 bases; bases outside gene matches: 6. The length of the CDR3 is 13 residues. Germline V gives CDR1 DFQATT, CDR2 SNEGSKA (reference sequence). CDR3 amino acids: CSFGLAGGREQFF. The DNA for the CDR3 is TGCAGTTTCGGACTAGCGGGAGGGAGAGAGCAGTTCTTC.

The rearrangement links TRBV2 to TRBJ2-5; tentative D call: TRBD2 (6 bases). The CDR3 covers 16 residues. The V gene lost 6 bases and the J gene lost 2 bases, with 19 bases spanning the gap. The V gene's germline CDR1 is SNHLY and CDR2 FYNNEI. In DNA form, the CDR3 reads TGTGCCAGCAGCATAACTGGGGGGTTGGGTCAAGAGACCCAGTACTTC. This gives the protein CASSITGGLGQETQYF.

Note on this clonotype: A much larger clone lies a single base off, so this may be a read error. The chain employs TRBV11-2 and TRBJ2-1; 8 bases align to TRBD1. Germline values: CDR1 SGHAT, CDR2 FQNNGV. V dropped 5 bases and J dropped 10; count of bases not matched to a gene: 13. CDR3 size: 15 residues. The CDR3 is CASSDRRTGRREQFF. In DNA, the CDR3 is TGTGCCAGCAGCGACCGGAGGACAGGGAGGCGCGAGCAGTTCTTC.

This rearrangement joins TRBV3-1 to TRBJ2-4, with TRBD1 identical over 9 bases. The CDR3 length is 15 residues. The ends lost 2 bases at V and 7 bases at J; junction bases unmatched: 6. CDR1 LGHDT and CDR2 YNNKEL come from the germline V gene (reference sequence). The CDR3 bases are TGTGCCAGCAGCCAAAGGTCGGGACAGGGTAACATTCAGTACTTC. The encoded protein is CASSQRSGQGNIQYF.